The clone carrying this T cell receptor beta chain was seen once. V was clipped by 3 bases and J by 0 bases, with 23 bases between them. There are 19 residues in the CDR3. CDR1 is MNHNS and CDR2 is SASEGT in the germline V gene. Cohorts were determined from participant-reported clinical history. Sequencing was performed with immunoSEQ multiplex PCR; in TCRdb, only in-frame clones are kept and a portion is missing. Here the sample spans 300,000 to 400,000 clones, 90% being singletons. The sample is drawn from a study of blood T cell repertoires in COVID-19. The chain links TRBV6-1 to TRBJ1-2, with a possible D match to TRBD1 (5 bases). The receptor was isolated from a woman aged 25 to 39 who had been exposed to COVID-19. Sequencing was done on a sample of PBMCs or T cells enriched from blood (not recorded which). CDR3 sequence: CASSDYRRTKITSNYGYTF. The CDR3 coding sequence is TGTGCCAGCAGTGACTACCGCCGGACAAAGATAACTTCTAACTATGGCTACACCTTC.